Listed here are 17 T cell receptor beta chains from one sample, sequenced in a study of vaccination and CD4 T cells after COVID-19. The antigens for these receptors are not known. The Oncomine TCR Beta short-read assay generated sequence data from the DNA of cultured CD4+ T cells. Researchers extracted genomic DNA from CD4+ T cells that had been cultured. TCRdb re-called the PCR reads through MiXCR, storing one row per CDR3 protein. Among fewer than 8,000 distinct CDR3 sequences listed, roughly a third were seen once. Sample treatment: approximately nine-day PBMC culture with coronavirus spike peptide pools or control peptides (ViraFEST assay). Gathering of the CD4+ T cells, from the unexposed donor, took place before the COVID-19 pandemic (2011-2018). Sequenced input: CD4+ T cells from blood, cultured in vitro. The receptor source for this set is a human donor in good health.

The rearrangement joins TRBV20-1 to TRBJ2-7; D is ambiguous. V was trimmed by 5 bases and J by 6 bases, leaving 11 bases between them. In germline, CDR1 is DFQATT, CDR2 SNEGSKA (reference sequence). This CDR3 has 11 residues. This CDR3 is CSARILIEQYF. The CDR3 DNA reads as TGCAGTGCTCGAATATTGATCGAGCAGTACTTC.

This clonotype was seen a handful of times. V usage is TRBV28 and J usage is TRBJ1-5; D is ambiguous. Trimming left V 3 bases short and J 6 bases short, with 3 bases between. The germline V gene has CDR1 MDHEN and CDR2 SYDVKM. This CDR3 is 11 amino acids long. This CDR3 reads CASSFSQPQHF. CDR3 coding DNA: TGTGCCAGCAGTTTTAGTCAGCCCCAGCATTTT.

The chain joins TRBV9 to TRBJ2-2, with D unresolved. CDR3 length: 12 residues. The germline V and J ends were trimmed by 0 bases and 7 bases, with 4 bases remaining between them. Germline values: CDR1 SGDLS, CDR2 YYNGEE. In DNA form, the CDR3 reads TGTGCCAGCAGCGTAGGTTTCGGGGAGCTGTTTTTT. Translation: CASSVGFGELFF.

A few counts support this clonotype. The chain combines TRBV7-2 with TRBJ1-2, with a possible D match to TRBD1 (6 bases). The CDR3 is 13 residues long. CDR1 is SGHTA, CDR2 FQGNSA, per germline. V was cut by 4 bases and J by 8 bases, with 14 bases left in between. The DNA for the CDR3 is TGTGCCAGCAGCTCCCTCCCAGGGGTCGGCTACACCTTC. This gives the protein CASSSLPGVGYTF.

This clonotype was picked up a small number of times. The V call is TRBV21-1, the J call TRBJ1-5; the table's D call TRBD1 went unverified against the DNA. TRBV21-1 is an annotated pseudogene. CDR3 length equals 20 residues. DNA of the CDR3: TGTGCCAGGATCGAATCGCAGCAAAGGGGCCGGCCAAATAGCAATCAGCCCCAGCATTTT. Protein product: CARIESQQRGRPNSNQPQHF.

This clonotype has only a few counts. This chain links TRBV7-2 with TRBJ2-7, with 14 bases aligning to TRBD2. The CDR3 length is 18 residues. The J segment lost 3 bases and the V segment lost 1 base, leaving 8 bases of the junction unmatched. CDR1 SGHTA and CDR2 FQGNSA come from the germline V gene. CDR3 residues: CASSLVARGLAGDYEQYF. CDR3 nucleotides: TGTGCCAGCAGCTTAGTGGCTAGGGGACTAGCGGGAGACTACGAGCAGTACTTC.

This clonotype was seen a few times. The rearrangement uses TRBV30 and TRBJ1-1; D may be TRBD1 (5 bases). Per the germline V gene, CDR1 is GTSNPN and CDR2 is SVGIG (reference sequence). CDR3 size: 12 residues. The ends were cut back, 7 bases at V and 1 base at J, with 10 bases in the middle. Written as DNA, the CDR3 is TGTGCCTCCCAGGGCCCGAACACTGAAGCTTTCTTT. Its translation is CASQGPNTEAFF.

The chain is built from TRBV6-4 and TRBJ2-1; possibly TRBD2 for D (6 bases). The V end lost 0 bases, the J end lost 0 bases, and 6 bases lay between the germline ends. This CDR3 region has 15 residues. Per germline, CDR1 MRHNA and CDR2 SNTAGT. The CDR3 sequence: CASSDSAGSYNEQFF. For the CDR3, the DNA is TGTGCCAGCAGTGACTCAGCGGGCTCCTACAATGAGCAGTTCTTC.

The chain uses TRBV30 and TRBJ1-5, with 8 nucleotides matching TRBD1. The CDR3 runs to 15 residues. Germline trimming cut 3 bases from V and 2 bases from J; bases unmatched to any gene: 6. CDR1 GTSNPN and CDR2 SVGIG come from the germline V gene (reference sequence). The CDR3 protein is CAWRGQGAGNQPQHF. CDR3 nucleotide sequence: TGTGCCTGGAGGGGGCAGGGGGCTGGCAATCAGCCCCAGCATTTT.

The chain joins TRBV27 to TRBJ1-2, with 8 bases fitting TRBD1. The V gene's germline CDR1 is MNHEY and CDR2 SMNVEV (reference sequence). The CDR3 length is 15 residues. The J segment lost 6 bases and the V segment lost 3 bases, leaving 9 bases of the junction unmatched. The CDR3 nucleotides are TGTGCCAGCAGTTTCGACAGGGGACGTGCTGATGGCTACACCTTC. The encoded protein is CASSFDRGRADGYTF.

Worth noting for this clonotype: At one end the junction does not follow the germline gene, possibly because of a read error. The chain joins TRBV7-7 to TRBJ2-1; D not certain. Germline V gene sequence: CDR1 SSHAT, CDR2 FNYEAQ (reference sequence). This CDR3 spans 13 amino acids. The DNA for the CDR3 is TGTGCTAGCAGCTTAGTGGGTACCGGTGAGCAGTTCTTC. Its translation is CASSLVGTGEQFF.

The chain employs TRBV9 and TRBJ1-2, with D unresolved. Germline CDR1 and CDR2: SGDLS and YYNGEE. Trimming stripped 0 bases from V and 8 bases from J, with 17 bases between. This CDR3 region has 15 residues. CDR3 sequence: CASSVAMTPTQGYTF. The CDR3 DNA follows: TGTGCCAGCAGCGTAGCTATGACGCCAACCCAAGGCTACACCTTC.

This clonotype was counted once. The rearrangement joins TRBV4-2 to TRBJ1-3, with D tentatively TRBD1 (6 bases). Germline assignment: CDR1 LGHNA and CDR2 YNFKEQ. V lost 0 bases, J lost 3 bases, and 12 bases lay in between. This CDR3 has 16 amino acids. The CDR3 nucleotides read TGTGCCAGCAGCCAAGAAGGGGGACAAGATGGAAACACCATATATTTT. Protein: CASSQEGGQDGNTIYF.

This chain links TRBV7-2 with TRBJ1-5; D unresolved. Germline values: CDR1 SGHTA, CDR2 FQGNSA. V lost 4 bases to trimming and J lost 6 bases, with 13 bases between them. The CDR3 consists of 14 residues. Here the CDR3 reads CASSSTDTGQPQHF. CDR3 DNA: TGTGCCAGCAGCTCCACTGACACTGGTCAGCCCCAGCATTTT.

The chain carries TRBV6-5 and TRBJ1-1, with D maybe TRBD1 (5 bases). Germline V gene sequence: CDR1 MNHEY, CDR2 SVGAGI. The CDR3 is made up of 13 amino acids. The germline V and J ends were trimmed by 4 bases and 4 bases, with 10 bases remaining between them. CDR3 sequence: CASSFREGTEAFF. In nucleotides, the CDR3 is TGTGCCAGCAGTTTCAGGGAAGGCACTGAAGCTTTCTTT.

This clonotype was detected only a few times. The gene calls are TRBV6-2 or TRBV6-3 and TRBJ1-5; 11 nucleotides line up with TRBD1. This CDR3 has 15 residues. Germline V gene sequence: CDR1 MNHEY, CDR2 SVGEGT. The V gene end was trimmed by 5 bases and the J gene end by 5 bases; junction bases not matched to a gene: 5. The CDR3 sequence is CASSLRTGGYQPQHF. The CDR3 coding sequence is TGTGCCAGCAGTCTTCGGACAGGGGGCTATCAGCCCCAGCATTTT.

This clonotype showed up just a few times. The V and J genes are TRBV6-5 and TRBJ1-2; D gene unclear. V shed 4 bases and J shed 1 base, with 10 bases lying between them. Germline V gene data show CDR1 as MNHEY and CDR2 as SVGAGI. This CDR3 spans 14 amino acids. CDR3 DNA sequence: TGTGCCAGCAGTTCGGTGGCCAGTAACTATGGCTACACCTTC. It yields the protein CASSSVASNYGYTF.